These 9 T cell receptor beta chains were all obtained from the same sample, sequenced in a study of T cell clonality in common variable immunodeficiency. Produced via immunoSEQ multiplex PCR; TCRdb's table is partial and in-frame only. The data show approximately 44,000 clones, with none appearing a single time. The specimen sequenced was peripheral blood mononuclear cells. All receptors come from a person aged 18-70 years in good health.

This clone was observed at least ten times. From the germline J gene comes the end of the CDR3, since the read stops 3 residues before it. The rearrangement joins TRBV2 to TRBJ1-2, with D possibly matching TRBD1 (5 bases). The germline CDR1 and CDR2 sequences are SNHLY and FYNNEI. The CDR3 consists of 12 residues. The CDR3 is CASLEGRGGYTF. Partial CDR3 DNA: TGTGCCAGCCTCGAAGGGCGGGGCGGC.

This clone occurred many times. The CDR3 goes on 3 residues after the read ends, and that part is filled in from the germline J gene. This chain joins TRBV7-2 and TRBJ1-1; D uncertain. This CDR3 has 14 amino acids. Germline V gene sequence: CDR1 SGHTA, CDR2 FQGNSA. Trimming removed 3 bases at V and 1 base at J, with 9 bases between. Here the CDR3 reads CASSLYRQNTEAFF. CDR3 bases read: TGTGCCAGCAGCTTGTACAGACAGAACACTGAA.

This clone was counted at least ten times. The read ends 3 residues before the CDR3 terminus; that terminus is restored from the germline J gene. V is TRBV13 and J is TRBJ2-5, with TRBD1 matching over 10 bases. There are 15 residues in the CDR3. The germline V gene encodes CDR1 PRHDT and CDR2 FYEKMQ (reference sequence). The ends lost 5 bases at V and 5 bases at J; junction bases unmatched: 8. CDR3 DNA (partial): TGTGCCAGCAGCCTGGTGACAGGGGGCCCGGAGACC. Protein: CASSLVTGGPET. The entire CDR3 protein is CASSLVTGGPETQYF.

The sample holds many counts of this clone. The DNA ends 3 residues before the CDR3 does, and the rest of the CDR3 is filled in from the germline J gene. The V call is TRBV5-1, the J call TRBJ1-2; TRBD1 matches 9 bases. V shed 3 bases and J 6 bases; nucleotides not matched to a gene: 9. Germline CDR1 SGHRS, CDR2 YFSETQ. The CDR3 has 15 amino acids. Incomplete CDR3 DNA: TGCGCCAGCAGCTCCGTACAGGGGGCCCTACATGGC. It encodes CASSSVQGALHG. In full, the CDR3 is CASSSVQGALHGYTF. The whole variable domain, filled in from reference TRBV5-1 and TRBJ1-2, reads KAGVTQTPRYLIKTRGQQVTLSCSPISGHRSVSWYQQTPGQGLQFLFEYFSETQRNKGNFPGRFSGRQFSNSRSEMNVSTLELGDSALYLCASSSVQGALHGYTFGSGTRLTVV.

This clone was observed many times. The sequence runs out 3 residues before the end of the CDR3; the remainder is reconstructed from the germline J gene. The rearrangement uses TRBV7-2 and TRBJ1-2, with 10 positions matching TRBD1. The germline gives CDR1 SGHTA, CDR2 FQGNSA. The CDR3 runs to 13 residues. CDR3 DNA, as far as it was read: TGTGCCAGCAGCTACAGGACAGGGGGAGGC. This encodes CASSYRTGGG. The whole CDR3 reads CASSYRTGGGYTF.

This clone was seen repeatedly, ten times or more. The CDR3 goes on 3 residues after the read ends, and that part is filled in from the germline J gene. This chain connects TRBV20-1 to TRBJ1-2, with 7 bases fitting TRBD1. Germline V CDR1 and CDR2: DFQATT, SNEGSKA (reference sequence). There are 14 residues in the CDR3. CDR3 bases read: TGCAGTGCTACCGTAAGGGGGACAGAAGGCGGC. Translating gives CSATVRGTEGG. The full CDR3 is CSATVRGTEGGYTF.

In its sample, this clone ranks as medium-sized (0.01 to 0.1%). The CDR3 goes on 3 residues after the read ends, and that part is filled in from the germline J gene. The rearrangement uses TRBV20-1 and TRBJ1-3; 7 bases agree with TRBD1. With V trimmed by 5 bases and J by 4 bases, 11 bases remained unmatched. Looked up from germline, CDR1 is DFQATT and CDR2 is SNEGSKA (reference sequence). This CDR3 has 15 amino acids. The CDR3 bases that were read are TGCAGTGCTCCTACATCACAGGGGTTCGGAAACACC. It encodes CSAPTSQGFGNT. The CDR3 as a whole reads CSAPTSQGFGNTIYF.

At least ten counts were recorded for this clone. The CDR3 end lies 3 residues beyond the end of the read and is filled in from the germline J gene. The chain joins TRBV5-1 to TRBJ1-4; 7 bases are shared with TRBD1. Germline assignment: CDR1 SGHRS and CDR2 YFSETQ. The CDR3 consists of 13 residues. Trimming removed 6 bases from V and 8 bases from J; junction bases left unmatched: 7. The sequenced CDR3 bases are TGCGCCAGCAAGGAGGGGGCGCAAGAAAAA. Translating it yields CASKEGAQEK. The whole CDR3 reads CASKEGAQEKLFF.

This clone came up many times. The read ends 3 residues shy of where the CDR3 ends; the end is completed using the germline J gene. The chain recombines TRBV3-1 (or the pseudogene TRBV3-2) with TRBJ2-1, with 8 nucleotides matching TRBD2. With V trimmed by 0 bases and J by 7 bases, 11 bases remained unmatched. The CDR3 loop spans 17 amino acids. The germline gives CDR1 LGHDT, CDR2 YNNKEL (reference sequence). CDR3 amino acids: CASSQETLGGARNEQFF. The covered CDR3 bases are TGTGCCAGCAGCCAAGAAACCCTCGGGGGGGCCAGGAATGAG.